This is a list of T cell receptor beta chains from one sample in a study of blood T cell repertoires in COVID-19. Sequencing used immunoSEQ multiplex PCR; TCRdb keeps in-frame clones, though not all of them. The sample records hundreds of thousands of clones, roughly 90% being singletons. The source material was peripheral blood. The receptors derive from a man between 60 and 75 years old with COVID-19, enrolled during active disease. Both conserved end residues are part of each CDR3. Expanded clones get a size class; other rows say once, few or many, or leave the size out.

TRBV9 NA CASSVAGGYTGELFF
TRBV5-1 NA CASSPAGDSNQPQHF
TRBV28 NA CASGLAGGADIQYF
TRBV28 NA CASTSRGPYGYTF
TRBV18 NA CASSPLAKSRDSYGYTF
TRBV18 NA CASSPGLAGVNEQFF
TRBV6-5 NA CASSYLGQTNYGYTF
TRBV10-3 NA CAIKASMEEDTQYF
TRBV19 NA CASSPGDRAGNTIYF
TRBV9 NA CASSVAEVVPGDTEAFF
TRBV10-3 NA CAITQGGEQYF
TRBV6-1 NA CASSEAPGNYGYTF
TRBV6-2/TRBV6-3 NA CASSYPTGGHSYEQYF
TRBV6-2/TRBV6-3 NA CASSRSGGQGYQPQHF
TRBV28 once CASSSGGGTVRELFF
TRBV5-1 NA CASSLGQVYSANSPLHF
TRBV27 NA CASTAEPTEAFF
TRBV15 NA CATSRDRGEVSPLHF
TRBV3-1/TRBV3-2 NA CASSPDRGSTDTQYF
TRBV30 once CAWTRKGIAGGLQYF
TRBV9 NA CASSGRTGVNTEAFF
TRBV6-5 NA CASIGGTGNTIYF
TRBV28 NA CASKLGSVRNTEAFF
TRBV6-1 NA CASSEGLRGRAPNEKLFF
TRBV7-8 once CASSSTGRYQPQHF
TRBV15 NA CAASDRADTEAFF
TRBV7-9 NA CASRPQGTVTGELFF
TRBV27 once CASSLGSKYF
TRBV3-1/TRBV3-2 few CASSPLRGGKNIQYF